These 19 T cell receptor beta chains were all obtained from the same sample, sequenced in a study of T cell responses to AZD1222 COVID-19 vaccine. Sequenced by immunoSEQ multiplex PCR; TCRdb stores in-frame clones only, minus some. Seen here are about 84,000 clones, under 95% observed once, and the top ten hold around 10%. Sequencing used peripheral blood, obtained 28 days after the second AZD1222 dose. These receptors were obtained from an adult who received the AZD1222 COVID-19 vaccine.

The J gene is TRBJ1-1, the V gene TRBV14; TRBD1 matches 7 bases. Germline V gene data show CDR1 as SGHDN and CDR2 as FVKESK. V shed 4 bases, J shed 6 bases, and the junction held 8 bases outside the gene matches. The CDR3 contains 14 residues. The CDR3 loop reads CASSLRGMGAEAFF. As DNA, the CDR3 is TGTGCCAGCAGCCTCAGGGGGATGGGCGCTGAAGCTTTCTTT.

The rearrangement joins TRBV7-8 to TRBJ2-1, with TRBD1 identical over 8 bases. The CDR3 extends over 14 amino acids. The trim removed 5 bases at V and 6 bases at J, leaving 6 bases unmatched. CDR1 is SGHVS, CDR2 FQNEAQ, per germline. CDR3 DNA sequence: TGTGCCAGCAGCCCAGGACAGGGAAGCAATGAGCAGTTCTTC. Its translation is CASSPGQGSNEQFF.

The chain is built from TRBV28 and TRBJ1-6; 7 nucleotides match TRBD1. CDR1 is MDHEN and CDR2 is SYDVKM in the germline V gene. This CDR3 has 17 amino acids. The V segment lost 6 bases and the J segment 9 bases; nucleotides outside the gene matches: 17. This chain's CDR3 is CASRVPKIGGLGSPLHF. The CDR3 DNA is TGTGCCAGCAGGGTCCCTAAGATAGGGGGCCTCGGTTCACCCCTCCACTTT.

V is TRBV21-1 and J is TRBJ2-7; the table calls TRBD1, which could not be checked here. TRBV21-1 corresponds to a pseudogene. CDR3 length: 16 amino acids. The CDR3 spells CASSKAGQGTSYEQYF. In DNA form, the CDR3 reads TGTGCCAGCAGCAAAGCGGGACAGGGGACATCCTACGAGCAGTACTTC.

V and J are TRBV28 and TRBJ1-3, with TRBD1 identical over 8 bases. This CDR3 contains 14 residues. Germline CDR1 and CDR2: MDHEN and SYDVKM. V lost 4 bases and J lost 4; bases outside the gene matches: 3. The CDR3 DNA reads TGTGCCAGCAGTTACCAGGGGGCAGGAAACACCATATATTTT. Protein product: CASSYQGAGNTIYF. The full variable domain, rest sourced from reference TRBV28 and TRBJ1-3, is DVKVTQSSRYLVKRTGEKVFLECVQDMDHENMFWYRQDPGLGLRLIYFSYDVKMKEKGDIPEGYSVSREKKERFSLILESASTNQTSMYLCASSYQGAGNTIYFGEGSWLTVV.

Here the CDR3 DNA reads TGTGCCAGCAGTTACTCGAGGAGGTCCGGGGCCAACGTCCTGACTTTC. The encoded protein is CASSYSRRSGANVLTF. This chain connects TRBV6-5 to TRBJ2-6; tentative D call: TRBD2 (5 bases). Trimming pared 0 bases from V and 4 bases from J, leaving 10 bases between. The CDR3 sequence is 16 residues long. Germline CDR1 is MNHEY and CDR2 is SVGAGI.

This clone was observed once. The rearrangement uses TRBV29-1 and TRBJ1-2, with D uncertain. The CDR3 loop spans 13 amino acids. Trimming removed 3 bases at V and 8 bases at J, with 16 bases between. Germline values: CDR1 SQVTM, CDR2 ANQGSEA. The chain's CDR3 is CSVELQKSPGYTF. CDR3 sequence (DNA): TGCAGCGTTGAGCTCCAGAAGAGTCCCGGCTACACCTTC.

This clone was recorded only once. V gene TRBV18 combines with J gene TRBJ2-7; TRBD1 might be the D (6 bases). Trimming left V 6 bases short and J 4 bases short, with 16 bases between. Germline V gene sequence: CDR1 KGHSH, CDR2 LQKENI. The CDR3 contains 14 residues. The CDR3 coding sequence is TGTGCCAGCTCCTACCGGGACACGGCTTACGAGCAGTACTTC. Its protein is CASSYRDTAYEQYF. The variable domain in full, completed from reference TRBV18 and TRBJ2-7, reads NAGVMQNPRHLVRRRGQEARLRCSPMKGHSHVYWYRQLPEEGLKFMVYLQKENIIDESGMPKERFSAEFPKEGPSILRIQQVVRGDSAAYFCASSYRDTAYEQYFGPGTRLTVT.

This chain links TRBV5-4 with TRBJ2-1; the match to TRBD2 covers 11 bases. CDR1 and CDR2 (germline): SGHNT, YYREEE (reference sequence). J gave up 3 bases and V 3 bases, and 2 bases lay outside the gene matches. The CDR3 length is 15 residues. CDR3 coding DNA: TGTGCCAGCAGCTCCGGGACTAGCGGCTACAATGAGCAGTTCTTC. The encoded protein is CASSSGTSGYNEQFF.

This chain joins TRBV7-3 and TRBJ2-1, with D perhaps TRBD1 or TRBD2 (5 bases each). Looked up from germline, CDR1 is SGHTA and CDR2 is FQGTGA. V lost 0 bases and J lost 2, with 8 bases in between. There are 15 residues in the CDR3. The CDR3 spells CASSLTGGTYNEQFF. The CDR3 DNA follows: TGTGCCAGCAGCTTAACTGGGGGTACCTACAATGAGCAGTTCTTC.

The CDR3 region is CASSLLDKTYEQYF. The CDR3 nucleotides read TGTGCCAGCAGCTTATTGGACAAAACCTACGAGCAGTACTTC. The chain uses TRBV7-8 and TRBJ2-7, with D perhaps matching TRBD1 (5 bases). Trimming cost V 2 bases and J 2 bases, with 10 bases left between them. Germline V gene sequence: CDR1 SGHVS, CDR2 FQNEAQ. The CDR3 has 14 amino acids.

This chain joins TRBV3-1 (or the pseudogene TRBV3-2) and TRBJ2-1; tentatively, D is TRBD2 (6 bases). Germline CDR1 reads LGHDT; CDR2 reads YNNKEL (reference sequence). The V and J ends lost 0 bases and 3 bases respectively, with 12 bases between them. This CDR3 comprises 16 residues. Here the CDR3 DNA reads TGTGCCAGCAGCCAAGAGTTGGGGGGAAACTACAATGAGCAGTTCTTC. This encodes CASSQELGGNYNEQFF.

This chain connects TRBV28 to TRBJ1-2; D gene ambiguous. Trimming took 3 bases from V and 7 from J, leaving 15 bases between them. This CDR3 contains 14 residues. Germline CDR1 and CDR2: MDHEN and SYDVKM. The CDR3 nucleotides are TGTGCCAGCAGTTTCAATACGGGAGTTCGTGGCTACACCTTC. As protein: CASSFNTGVRGYTF.

This sequence joins TRBV5-1 and TRBJ2-1; 10 nucleotides agree with TRBD1. After removal of 4 bases from V and 5 bases from J, the junction contained 9 bases not matched to a gene. The CDR3 runs to 16 residues. Germline V gives CDR1 SGHRS, CDR2 YFSETQ. The CDR3 DNA reads TGCGCCAGCAGCCCCACCGGGACAGGGGCCAACAATGAGCAGTTCTTC. Translation gives CASSPTGTGANNEQFF. Combining the CDR3 with reference TRBV5-1 and TRBJ2-1 gives the whole variable domain KAGVTQTPRYLIKTRGQQVTLSCSPISGHRSVSWYQQTPGQGLQFLFEYFSETQRNKGNFPGRFSGRQFSNSRSEMNVSTLELGDSALYLCASSPTGTGANNEQFFGPGTRLTVL.

The gene calls are TRBV7-3 and TRBJ2-1, with TRBD2 as a possible D gene (5 bases). Germline CDR1 and CDR2: SGHTA and FQGTGA. Trimming cost V 3 bases and J 5 bases, with 11 bases left between them. The CDR3 is made up of 14 amino acids. The CDR3 DNA sequence: TGTGCCAGCAGCTTCGGCCGGGGTAACAATGAGCAGTTCTTC. Translation: CASSFGRGNNEQFF.

The chain employs TRBV29-1 and TRBJ1-3; TRBD1 matches at 7 bases. The CDR3 loop spans 15 amino acids. The germline V gene encodes CDR1 SQVTM and CDR2 ANQGSEA. V lost 4 bases, J lost 2 bases, and 8 bases stayed unmatched. CDR3 nucleotides: TGCAGCGTTGTGGCAGGGGGTCGTGCTGGAAACACCATATATTTT. Translation: CSVVAGGRAGNTIYF.

V gene TRBV9 combines with J gene TRBJ2-3; unclear D gene. Trimming stripped 0 bases from V and 2 bases from J, with 10 bases between. CDR1 is SGDLS, CDR2 YYNGEE, per germline. The CDR3 length is 15 residues. CDR3 protein: CASSVGTANTDTQYF. The CDR3 DNA sequence: TGTGCCAGCAGCGTAGGAACCGCCAACACAGATACGCAGTATTTT.

The genes are TRBV28 and TRBJ2-7; maybe TRBD2 (7 bases). V lost 6 bases, J lost 3 bases, and 18 bases lay in between. The germline CDR1 and CDR2 sequences are MDHEN and SYDVKM. This CDR3 is built from 15 residues. CDR3: CASSPGGEGVYEQYF. The CDR3 nucleotides are TGTGCCAGCAGCCCAGGAGGGGAGGGGGTCTACGAGCAGTACTTC.

The chain recombines TRBV18 with TRBJ1-1; TRBD1 agrees at 8 bases. Per the germline V gene, CDR1 is KGHSH and CDR2 is LQKENI. CDR3 size: 14 residues. Trimming cost V 3 bases and J 7 bases; bases outside gene matches: 7. The CDR3 DNA is TGTGCCAGCTCACCCCCGACAGGGGTAAATGAAGCTTTCTTT. Protein sequence: CASSPPTGVNEAFF. The entire variable domain, with the rest obtained from reference TRBV18 and TRBJ1-1, is as follows: NAGVMQNPRHLVRRRGQEARLRCSPMKGHSHVYWYRQLPEEGLKFMVYLQKENIIDESGMPKERFSAEFPKEGPSILRIQQVVRGDSAAYFCASSPPTGVNEAFFGQGTRLTVV.